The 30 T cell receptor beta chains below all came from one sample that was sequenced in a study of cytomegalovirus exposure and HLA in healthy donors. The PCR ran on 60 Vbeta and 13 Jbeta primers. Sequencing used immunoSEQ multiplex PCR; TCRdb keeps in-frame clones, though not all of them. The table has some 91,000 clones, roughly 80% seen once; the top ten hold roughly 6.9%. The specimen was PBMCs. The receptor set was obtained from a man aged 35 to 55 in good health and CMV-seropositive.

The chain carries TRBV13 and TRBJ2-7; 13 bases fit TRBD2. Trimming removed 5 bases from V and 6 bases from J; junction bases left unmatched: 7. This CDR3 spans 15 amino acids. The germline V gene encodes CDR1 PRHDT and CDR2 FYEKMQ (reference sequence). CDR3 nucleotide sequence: TGTGCCAGCAGCACAACTAGCGGGGGGGTAAGCGAGCAGTACTTC. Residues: CASSTTSGGVSEQYF. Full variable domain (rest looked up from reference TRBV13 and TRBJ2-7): AAGVIQSPRHLIKEKRETATLKCYPIPRHDTVYWYQQGPGQDPQFLISFYEKMQSDKGSIPDRFSAQQFSDYHSELNMSSLELGDSALYFCASSTTSGGVSEQYFGPGTRLTVT.

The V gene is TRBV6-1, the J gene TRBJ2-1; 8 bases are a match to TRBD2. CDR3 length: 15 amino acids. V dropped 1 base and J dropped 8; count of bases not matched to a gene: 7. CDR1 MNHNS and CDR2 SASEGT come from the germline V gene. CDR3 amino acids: CASSEGGTSNYEQFF. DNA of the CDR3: TGTGCCAGCAGTGAAGGTGGGACTAGTAACTATGAGCAGTTCTTC.

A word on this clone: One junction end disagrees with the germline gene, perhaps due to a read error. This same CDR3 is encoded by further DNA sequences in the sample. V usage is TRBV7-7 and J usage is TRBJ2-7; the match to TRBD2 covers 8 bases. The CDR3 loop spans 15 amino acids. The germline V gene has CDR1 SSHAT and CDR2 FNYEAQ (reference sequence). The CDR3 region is CASSLGRGGSYEQYF. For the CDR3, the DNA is TGTGCTAGCAGCTTAGGTCGGGGGGGATCCTACGAGCAGTACTTC.

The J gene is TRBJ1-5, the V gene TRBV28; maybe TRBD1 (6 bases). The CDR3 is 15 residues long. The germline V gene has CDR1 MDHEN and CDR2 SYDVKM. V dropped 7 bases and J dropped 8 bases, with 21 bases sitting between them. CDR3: CASTWGTQGLEPQHF. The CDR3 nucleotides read TGTGCCAGCACCTGGGGGACACAAGGTCTGGAGCCCCAGCATTTT. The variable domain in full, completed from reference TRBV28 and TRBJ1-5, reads DVKVTQSSRYLVKRTGEKVFLECVQDMDHENMFWYRQDPGLGLRLIYFSYDVKMKEKGDIPEGYSVSREKKERFSLILESASTNQTSMYLCASTWGTQGLEPQHFGDGTRLSIL.

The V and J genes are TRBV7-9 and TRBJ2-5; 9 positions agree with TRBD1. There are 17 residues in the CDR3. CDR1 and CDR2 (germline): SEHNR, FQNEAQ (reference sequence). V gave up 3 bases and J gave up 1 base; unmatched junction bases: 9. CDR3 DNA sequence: TGTGCCAGCAGCTTTTCACTTCAACAGGGGGCCCAAGAGACCCAGTACTTC. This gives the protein CASSFSLQQGAQETQYF. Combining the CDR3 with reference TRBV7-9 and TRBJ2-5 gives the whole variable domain DTGVSQNPRHKITKRGQNVTFRCDPISEHNRLYWYRQTLGQGPEFLTYFQNEAQLEKSRLLSDRFSAERPKGSFSTLEIQRTEQGDSAMYLCASSFSLQQGAQETQYFGPGTRLLVL.

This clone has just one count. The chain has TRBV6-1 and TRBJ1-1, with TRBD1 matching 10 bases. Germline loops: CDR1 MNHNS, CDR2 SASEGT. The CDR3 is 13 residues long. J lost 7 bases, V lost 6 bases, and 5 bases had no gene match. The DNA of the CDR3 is TGTGCCAGCAGGGCGGGACAGGGGATTGAAGCTTTCTTT. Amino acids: CASRAGQGIEAFF.

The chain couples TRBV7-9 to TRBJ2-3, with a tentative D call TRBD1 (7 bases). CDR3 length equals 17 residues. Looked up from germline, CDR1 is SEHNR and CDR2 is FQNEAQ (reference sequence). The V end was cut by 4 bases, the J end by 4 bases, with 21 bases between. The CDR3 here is CASSYGRGANSPDTQYF. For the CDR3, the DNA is TGTGCCAGCAGCTATGGCAGGGGGGCCAATTCTCCAGATACGCAGTATTTT.

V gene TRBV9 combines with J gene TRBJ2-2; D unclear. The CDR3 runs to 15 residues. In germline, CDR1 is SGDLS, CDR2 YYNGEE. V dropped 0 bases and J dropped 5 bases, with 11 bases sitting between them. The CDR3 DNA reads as TGTGCCAGCAGCGTAGCTATAGCTACTACCGGGGAGCTGTTTTTT. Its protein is CASSVAIATTGELFF.

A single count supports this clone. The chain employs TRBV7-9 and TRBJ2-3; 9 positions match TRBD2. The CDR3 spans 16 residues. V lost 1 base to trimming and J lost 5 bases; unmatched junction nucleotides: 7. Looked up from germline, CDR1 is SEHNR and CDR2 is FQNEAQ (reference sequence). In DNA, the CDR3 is TGTGCCAGCAGCTTAGTAGGCGGGGGGGCCCGAGATACGCAGTATTTT. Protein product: CASSLVGGGARDTQYF.

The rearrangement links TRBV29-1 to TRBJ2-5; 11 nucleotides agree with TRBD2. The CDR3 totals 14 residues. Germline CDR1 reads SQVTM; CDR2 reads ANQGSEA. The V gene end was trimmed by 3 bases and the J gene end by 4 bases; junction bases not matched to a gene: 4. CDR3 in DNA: TGCAGCGTTGATACTAGCGGGAGTGCAGAGACCCAGTACTTC. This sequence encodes CSVDTSGSAETQYF.

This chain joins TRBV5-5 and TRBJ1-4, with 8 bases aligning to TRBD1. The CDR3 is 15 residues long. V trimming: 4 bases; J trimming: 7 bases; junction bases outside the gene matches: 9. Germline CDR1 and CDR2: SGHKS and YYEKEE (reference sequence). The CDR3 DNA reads TGTGCCAGCAGCCAGCCAACAGGGGGTAGTGAAAAACTGTTTTTT. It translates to CASSQPTGGSEKLFF.

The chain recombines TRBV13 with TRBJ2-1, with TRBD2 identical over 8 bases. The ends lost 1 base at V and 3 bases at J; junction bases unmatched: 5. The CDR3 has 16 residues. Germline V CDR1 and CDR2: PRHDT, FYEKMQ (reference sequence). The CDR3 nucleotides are TGTGCCAGCAGCTTAGTGTCTAGCGGGTTCTACAATGAGCAGTTCTTC. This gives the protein CASSLVSSGFYNEQFF.

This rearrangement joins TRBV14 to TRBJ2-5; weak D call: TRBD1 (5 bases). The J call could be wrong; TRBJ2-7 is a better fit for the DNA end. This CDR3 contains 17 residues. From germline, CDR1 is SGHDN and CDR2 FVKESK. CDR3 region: CASSQDAGRANSYEQYF. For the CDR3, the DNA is TGTGCCAGCAGCCAAGACGCCGGCAGGGCCAACTCCTACGAGCAGTACTTC.

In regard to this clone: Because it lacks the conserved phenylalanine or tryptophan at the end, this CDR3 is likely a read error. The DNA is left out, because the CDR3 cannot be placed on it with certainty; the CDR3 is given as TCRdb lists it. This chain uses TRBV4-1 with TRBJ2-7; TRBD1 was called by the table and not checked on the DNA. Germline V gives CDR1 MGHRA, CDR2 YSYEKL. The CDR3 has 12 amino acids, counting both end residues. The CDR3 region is CASSQRDRASIG.

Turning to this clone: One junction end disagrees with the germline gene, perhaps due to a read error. CDR3 nucleotide sequence: TGTGCCAGCAGCTTTGGCGGGAGGTCCTCCGAGCAGTACTTC. This gives the protein CASSFGGRSSEQYF. This chain connects TRBV11-3 to TRBJ2-7; the match to TRBD2 covers 8 bases. The CDR3 is made up of 14 amino acids. The V gene's germline CDR1 is SGHNT and CDR2 YENEEA.

Here the CDR3 reads CASSFPGTGGRYEQYF. The CDR3 coding sequence is TGTGCCAGCAGCTTCCCCGGGACAGGGGGCCGATACGAGCAGTACTTC. The chain carries TRBV28 and TRBJ2-7; 12 positions agree with TRBD1. The CDR3 sequence is 16 residues long. CDR1 MDHEN and CDR2 SYDVKM come from the germline V gene. J was trimmed by 4 bases and V by 6 bases; bases with no gene match: 10.

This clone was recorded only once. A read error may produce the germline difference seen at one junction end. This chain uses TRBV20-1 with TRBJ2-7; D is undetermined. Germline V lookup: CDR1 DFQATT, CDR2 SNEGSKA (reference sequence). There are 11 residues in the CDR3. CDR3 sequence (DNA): TGCAGCGCTACCAGCGACTACGAGCAGTACTTC. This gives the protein CSATSDYEQYF.

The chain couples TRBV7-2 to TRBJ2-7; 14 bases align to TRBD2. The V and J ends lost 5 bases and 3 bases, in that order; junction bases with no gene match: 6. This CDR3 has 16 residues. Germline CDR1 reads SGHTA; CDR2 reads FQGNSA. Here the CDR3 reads CASSAGTSGSIYEQYF. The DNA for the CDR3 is TGTGCCAGCAGCGCAGGGACTAGCGGGAGTATCTACGAGCAGTACTTC.

The CDR3 bases are TGTGCCAGCAGCCAAGATGAATACACCGGGAGCTCCTACGAGCAGTACTTC. Amino acid sequence: CASSQDEYTGSSYEQYF. The rearrangement joins TRBV4-2 to TRBJ2-7, with D possibly TRBD2 on 6 matching bases. The V and J ends lost 0 bases and 0 bases respectively, with 15 bases between them. Germline loops: CDR1 LGHNA, CDR2 YNFKEQ. The CDR3 length is 17 residues.

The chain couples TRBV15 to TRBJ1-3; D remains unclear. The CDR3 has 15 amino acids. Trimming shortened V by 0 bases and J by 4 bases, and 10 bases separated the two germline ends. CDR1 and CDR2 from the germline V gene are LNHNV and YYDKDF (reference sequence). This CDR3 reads CATSRDRAGGNTIYF. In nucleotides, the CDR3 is TGTGCCACCAGCAGAGATCGGGCGGGGGGAAACACCATATATTTT.

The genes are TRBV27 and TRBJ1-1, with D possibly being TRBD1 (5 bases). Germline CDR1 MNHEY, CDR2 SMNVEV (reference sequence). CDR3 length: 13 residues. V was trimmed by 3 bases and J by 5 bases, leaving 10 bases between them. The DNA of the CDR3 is TGTGCCAGCAGTTTGGGGGGAGGTACTGAAGCTTTCTTT. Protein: CASSLGGGTEAFF.

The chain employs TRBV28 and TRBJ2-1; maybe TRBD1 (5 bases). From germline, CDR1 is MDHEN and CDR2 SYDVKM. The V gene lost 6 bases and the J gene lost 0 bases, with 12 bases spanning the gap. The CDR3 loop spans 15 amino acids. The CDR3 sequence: CASRPTVGSYNEQFF. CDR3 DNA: TGTGCCAGCAGACCGACAGTGGGCTCCTACAATGAGCAGTTCTTC.

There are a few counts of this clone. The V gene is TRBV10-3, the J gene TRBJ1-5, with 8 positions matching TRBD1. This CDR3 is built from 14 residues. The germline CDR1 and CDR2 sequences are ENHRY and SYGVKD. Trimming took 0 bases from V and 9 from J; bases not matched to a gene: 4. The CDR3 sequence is CAISESGQVLPQHF. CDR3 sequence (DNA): TGTGCCATCAGTGAGTCGGGACAGGTACTGCCCCAGCATTTT.

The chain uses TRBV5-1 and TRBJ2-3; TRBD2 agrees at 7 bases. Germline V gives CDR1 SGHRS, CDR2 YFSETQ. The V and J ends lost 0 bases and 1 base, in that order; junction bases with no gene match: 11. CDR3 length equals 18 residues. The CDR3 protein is CASSLGPLAGLGTDTQYF. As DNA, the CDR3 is TGCGCCAGCAGCTTGGGCCCGCTAGCAGGACTAGGCACAGATACGCAGTATTTT.

The CDR3 spells CASSEVGGYQPQHF. CDR3 in DNA: TGTGCCAGCAGTGAAGTAGGAGGTTATCAGCCCCAGCATTTT. The chain joins TRBV6-1 to TRBJ1-5; D gene ambiguous. This CDR3 is 14 amino acids long. CDR1 and CDR2 from the germline V gene are MNHNS and SASEGT. Trimming cost V 1 base and J 5 bases, with 9 bases left between them.

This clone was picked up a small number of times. The CDR3 DNA is TGTGCCAGCAGTGAATCCCCTCCCGGGGAGCTGTTTTTT. Residues: CASSESPPGELFF. V is TRBV25-1 and J is TRBJ2-2; D gene unclear. The germline V gene has CDR1 MGHDK and CDR2 SYGVNS. Trimming removed 1 base from V and 6 bases from J, with 6 bases in between. This CDR3 comprises 13 residues.

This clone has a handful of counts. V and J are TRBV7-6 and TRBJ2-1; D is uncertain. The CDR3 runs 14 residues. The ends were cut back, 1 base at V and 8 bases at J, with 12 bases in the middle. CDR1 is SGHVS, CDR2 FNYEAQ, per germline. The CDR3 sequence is CASSLVDNGDEQFF. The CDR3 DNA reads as TGTGCCAGCAGCTTAGTGGATAATGGAGATGAGCAGTTCTTC.

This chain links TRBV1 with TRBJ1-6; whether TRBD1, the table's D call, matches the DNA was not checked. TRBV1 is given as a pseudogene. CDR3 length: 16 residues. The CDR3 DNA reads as TGCACCAGCAGCCTACGGACAGGGGGCCTCGGGTCACCCCTCCACTTT. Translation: CTSSLRTGGLGSPLHF.

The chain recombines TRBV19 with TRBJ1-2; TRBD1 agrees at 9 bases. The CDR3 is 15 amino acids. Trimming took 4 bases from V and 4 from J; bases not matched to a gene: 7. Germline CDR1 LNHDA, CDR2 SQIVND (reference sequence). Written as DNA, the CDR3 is TGTGCCAGTAGTAAGGACAGGGGTGAAGGCTATGGCTACACCTTC. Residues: CASSKDRGEGYGYTF.

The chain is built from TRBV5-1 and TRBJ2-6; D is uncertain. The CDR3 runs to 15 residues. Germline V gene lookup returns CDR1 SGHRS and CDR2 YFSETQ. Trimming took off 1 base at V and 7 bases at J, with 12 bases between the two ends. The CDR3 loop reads CASSLFELKANVLTF. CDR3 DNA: TGCGCCAGCAGCTTGTTCGAACTGAAAGCCAACGTCCTGACTTTC. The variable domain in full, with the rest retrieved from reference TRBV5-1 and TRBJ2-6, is KAGVTQTPRYLIKTRGQQVTLSCSPISGHRSVSWYQQTPGQGLQFLFEYFSETQRNKGNFPGRFSGRQFSNSRSEMNVSTLELGDSALYLCASSLFELKANVLTFGAGSRLTVL.